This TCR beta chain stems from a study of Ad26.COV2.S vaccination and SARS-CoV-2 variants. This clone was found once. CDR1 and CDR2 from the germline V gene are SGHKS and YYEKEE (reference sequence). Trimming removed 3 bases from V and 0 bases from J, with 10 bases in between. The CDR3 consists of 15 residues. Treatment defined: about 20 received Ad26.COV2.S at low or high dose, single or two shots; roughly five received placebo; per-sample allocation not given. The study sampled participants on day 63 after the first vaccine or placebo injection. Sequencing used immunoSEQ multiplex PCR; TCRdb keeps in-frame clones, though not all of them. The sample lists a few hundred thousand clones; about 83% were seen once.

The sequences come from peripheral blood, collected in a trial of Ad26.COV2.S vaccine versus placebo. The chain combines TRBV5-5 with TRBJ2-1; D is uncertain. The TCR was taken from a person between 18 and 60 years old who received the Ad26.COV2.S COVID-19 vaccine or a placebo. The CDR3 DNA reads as TGTGCCAGCAGCTCTCTAGTCAGCTCCTACAATGAGCAGTTCTTC. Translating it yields CASSSLVSSYNEQFF.